The rows below give T cell receptor beta chains drawn from one sample of a study of shared clonotypes between healthy human individuals. TCRdb keeps only in-frame clones here, not all; method: immunoSEQ multiplex PCR. The table shows some 800,000 clones, with nearly 95% occurring only once. The sample consisted of naive CD8+ T cells sorted from blood. The source of these receptors is a man between 25 and 39 years old in good health. Both conserved end residues are part of each CDR3. Each record gives: D gene, V gene, clone size, J gene, CDR3 protein, CDR3 DNA. A D gene is named only where the DNA matches it firmly. Some rows mark clone size as missing; the rest say once, few, many or name a class of expanded clone.

D gene: TRBD1; V gene: TRBV28; clone size: once; J gene: TRBJ1-5; CDR3 protein: CASSLTDREIQPQHF; CDR3 DNA: TGTGCCAGCAGTCTCACGGACAGGGAAATCCAGCCCCAGCATTTT
D gene: NA; V gene: TRBV10-2; clone size: NA; J gene: TRBJ2-1; CDR3 protein: CASSESSAEGHEQFF; CDR3 DNA: TGCGCCAGCAGTGAGTCATCTGCGGAGGGGCATGAGCAGTTCTTC
D gene: TRBD1; V gene: TRBV18; clone size: NA; J gene: TRBJ1-4; CDR3 protein: CASFPDRGQEKLFF; CDR3 DNA: TGTGCCAGCTTCCCCGACAGGGGGCAGGAAAAACTGTTTTTT
D gene: NA; V gene: TRBV7-9; clone size: NA; J gene: TRBJ2-7; CDR3 protein: CASSLSSRGGESSYEQYF; CDR3 DNA: TGTGCCAGCAGCTTATCCTCCCGGGGCGGAGAAAGCTCCTACGAGCAGTACTTC
D gene: TRBD2; V gene: TRBV29-1; clone size: NA; J gene: TRBJ2-2; CDR3 protein: CSGAGTSGSRAGELFF; CDR3 DNA: TGCAGCGGCGCCGGGACTAGCGGGAGTCGGGCCGGGGAGCTGTTTTTT
D gene: TRBD1; V gene: TRBV5-1; clone size: NA; J gene: TRBJ1-2; CDR3 protein: CASSLYGNPDRALSF; CDR3 DNA: TGCGCCAGCAGCTTGTATGGTAACCCAGACAGGGCGCTGTCCTTC
D gene: NA; V gene: TRBV27; clone size: once; J gene: TRBJ2-7; CDR3 protein: CASSQYQGIPYEQYF; CDR3 DNA: TGTGCCAGCAGTCAATACCAGGGGATTCCCTACGAGCAGTACTTC
D gene: NA; V gene: TRBV5-6; clone size: NA; J gene: TRBJ2-7; CDR3 protein: CASSLAEMGGEQYF; CDR3 DNA: TGTGCCAGCAGCTTGGCAGAAATGGGTGGCGAGCAGTACTTC
D gene: TRBD2; V gene: TRBV5-6; clone size: NA; J gene: TRBJ2-7; CDR3 protein: CASSGVLSGGDYYEQYF; CDR3 DNA: TGTGCCAGCAGTGGAGTGCTATCGGGAGGGGACTACTACGAGCAGTACTTC
D gene: NA; V gene: TRBV9; clone size: NA; J gene: TRBJ2-7; CDR3 protein: CASSAPGSYEQYF; CDR3 DNA: TGTGCCAGCAGCGCCCCTGGATCCTACGAGCAGTACTTC
D gene: NA; V gene: TRBV14; clone size: NA; J gene: TRBJ1-5; CDR3 protein: CASSQDGGVRPQHF; CDR3 DNA: TGTGCCAGCAGCCAAGATGGGGGGGTTCGGCCCCAGCATTTT